This TCR beta chain was found in a study of blood T cell repertoires in COVID-19. Study details: PBMCs, B-cell-depleted T cells, or T cells were the source of the cDNA or gDNA that made up the material.

Profiled with immunoSEQ multiplex PCR; TCRdb holds only in-frame clones, not every one. The sample includes 200,000 to 250,000 clones, nearly 90% of them seen just once. Cohorts were based on clinical histories the participants reported. The CDR3 loop spans 15 amino acids. After removal of 1 base from V and 9 bases from J, the junction contained 8 bases not matched to a gene. Germline loops: CDR1 SGHAT, CDR2 FQNNGV. V is TRBV11-2 and J is TRBJ2-1, with 8 bases lining up with TRBD2. This receptor was taken from a young man who had been exposed to COVID-19. The sequencing input was PBMCs or T cells enriched from blood (not recorded which). The CDR3 protein is CASSLAGRGWGEQFF. Here the CDR3 DNA reads TGTGCCAGCAGCTTAGCCGGGAGGGGTTGGGGTGAGCAGTTCTTC.